One and the same sample provided the 26 T cell receptor beta chains below, sequenced in a study of early T cells in non-severe SARS-CoV-2 infection. TCRdb re-called the 5' RACE reads with MiXCR, one entry per CDR3 protein. Of approximately 77,000 distinct CDR3 sequences listed, 9.5% to 15% are singletons. Sequencing used whole blood. All receptors come from an adult who was a healthcare worker with PCR-confirmed SARS-CoV-2 infection or an uninfected control (not recorded which).

The chain has TRBV20-1 and TRBJ2-1; tentative D call: TRBD2 (5 bases). V was cut by 4 bases and J by 3 bases, with 19 bases left in between. CDR3 size: 16 residues. Germline lookup yields CDR1 DFQATT and CDR2 SNEGSKA (reference sequence). The CDR3 region has the DNA TGCAGTGCTATAGGCGGCGGCGGTAGCGACTACAATGAGCAGTTCTTC. This sequence encodes CSAIGGGGSDYNEQFF.

This clonotype was counted only a few times. The chain joins TRBV5-1 to TRBJ2-1; 7 bases match TRBD2. The CDR3 is 15 amino acids. V lost 3 bases to trimming and J lost 4 bases; unmatched junction nucleotides: 7. Germline CDR1 SGHRS, CDR2 YFSETQ. Here the CDR3 reads CASSSVAGSYNEQFF. CDR3 nucleotide sequence: TGCGCCAGCAGCTCTGTAGCGGGCTCTTACAATGAGCAGTTCTTC.

This clonotype has just a few counts. The chain links TRBV7-7 to TRBJ2-7; D is ambiguous. Trimming cost V 1 base and J 0 bases, with 10 bases left between them. Germline assignment: CDR1 SSHAT and CDR2 FNYEAQ (reference sequence). CDR3 length equals 15 residues. The CDR3 DNA follows: TGTGCCAGCAGCTTAGGCGACGGCGCCTCCTACGAGCAGTACTTC. Protein product: CASSLGDGASYEQYF.

The genes are TRBV30 and TRBJ1-6; D remains ambiguous. V shed 0 bases and J shed 8 bases, with 8 bases lying between them. Germline CDR1 GTSNPN, CDR2 SVGIG (reference sequence). The CDR3 consists of 13 residues. CDR3 sequence: CAWSVLADSPLHF. The CDR3 DNA reads as TGTGCCTGGAGTGTACTGGCGGATTCACCCCTCCACTTT.

This clonotype was detected a few times. The rearrangement joins TRBV7-8 to TRBJ1-6; D unresolved. Germline CDR1 SGHVS, CDR2 FQNEAQ. Trimming pared 1 base from V and 6 bases from J, leaving 7 bases between. The CDR3 covers 14 residues. The CDR3 DNA reads as TGTGCCAGCAGCTTAGGGCAGAGTAATTCACCCCTCCACTTT. This sequence encodes CASSLGQSNSPLHF. Based on the CDR3 plus reference TRBV7-8 and TRBJ1-6, the full variable domain is GAGVSQSPRYKVAKRGQDVALRCDPISGHVSLFWYQQALGQGPEFLTYFQNEAQLDKSGLPSDRFFAERPEGSVSTLKIQRTQQEDSAVYLCASSLGQSNSPLHFGNGTRLTVT.

The genes are TRBV27 and TRBJ2-7; 8 bases fit TRBD1. The CDR3 extends over 14 amino acids. Trimming took 3 bases from V and 3 from J; bases not matched to a gene: 4. The germline V gene has CDR1 MNHEY and CDR2 SMNVEV (reference sequence). CDR3 sequence reads: CASSFSTGDYEQYF. The CDR3 DNA follows: TGTGCCAGCAGTTTCTCGACAGGGGACTACGAGCAGTACTTC.

This clonotype appeared a few times. V and J are TRBV2 and TRBJ2-5, with D perhaps matching TRBD1 (6 bases). V lost 6 bases, J lost 4 bases, and 15 bases lay in between. This CDR3 contains 14 residues. Germline-derived CDR1 and CDR2 are SNHLY and FYNNEI. CDR3 loop: CASSIQQGSETQYF. The DNA of the CDR3 is TGTGCCAGCAGCATTCAACAGGGTTCAGAGACCCAGTACTTC.

Ten or more counts support this clonotype. The chain recombines TRBV20-1 with TRBJ2-7, with 9 bases lining up with TRBD1. The CDR3 totals 15 residues. The germline gives CDR1 DFQATT, CDR2 SNEGSKA (reference sequence). Trimming at V came to 6 bases and at J to 1 base, leaving 10 bases not matched to a gene. The CDR3 DNA reads TGCAGTGCCCATAGTAGGGGACAGGGATCCTACGAGCAGTACTTC. Amino acid sequence: CSAHSRGQGSYEQYF.

This clonotype was detected only a few times. At one boundary the junction diverges from the germline segment, which might be a read error. The chain links TRBV15 to TRBJ2-1; TRBD2 is a possible D gene (5 bases). The CDR3 runs to 13 residues. Per the germline V gene, CDR1 is LNHNV and CDR2 is YYDKDF (reference sequence). DNA for the CDR3: TGTGCCACCAGTAGAGCGGTCTACAATGAGCAGTTCTTC. Encoded protein: CATSRAVYNEQFF.

This clonotype occurred many times. The chain links TRBV28 to TRBJ2-2, with D perhaps assigned TRBD1 or TRBD2 (6 bases each). Germline values: CDR1 MDHEN, CDR2 SYDVKM. V gave up 7 bases and J gave up 6 bases, with 12 bases separating them. The CDR3 has 13 residues. The CDR3: CASTQRGAGELFF. The CDR3 DNA follows: TGTGCCAGCACCCAGAGGGGGGCCGGGGAGCTGTTTTTT.

J is TRBJ2-3 and V is TRBV7-9, with 7 bases matching TRBD2. V was pared by 2 bases and J by 4 bases, with 6 bases of the junction left unmatched. Germline V gives CDR1 SEHNR, CDR2 FQNEAQ (reference sequence). The CDR3 has 15 amino acids. The CDR3 region has the DNA TGTGCCAGCAGCTTAATGGGACTAACCTCAGATACGCAGTATTTT. Protein sequence: CASSLMGLTSDTQYF.

The chain links TRBV5-1 to TRBJ2-1, with 9 bases fitting TRBD2. CDR1 and CDR2 (germline): SGHRS, YFSETQ. Losses at the gene ends were 0 bases for V and 4 bases for J; bases not matched to a gene: 5. CDR3 length: 16 amino acids. CDR3 protein: CASSLAGTSSYNEQFF. CDR3 coding DNA: TGCGCCAGCAGCTTGGCCGGGACTAGCTCTTACAATGAGCAGTTCTTC. Complete variable domain (other parts from reference TRBV5-1 and TRBJ2-1): KAGVTQTPRYLIKTRGQQVTLSCSPISGHRSVSWYQQTPGQGLQFLFEYFSETQRNKGNFPGRFSGRQFSNSRSEMNVSTLELGDSALYLCASSLAGTSSYNEQFFGPGTRLTVL.

This clonotype was observed a handful of times. The chain recombines TRBV28 with TRBJ2-7, with 9 positions matching TRBD2. The CDR3 totals 16 residues. Germline V lookup: CDR1 MDHEN, CDR2 SYDVKM. With V trimmed by 3 bases and J by 7 bases, 13 bases remained unmatched. CDR3 sequence: CASSLSGGLAAREQYF. As DNA, the CDR3 is TGTGCCAGCAGTTTGAGTGGGGGACTAGCAGCAAGAGAGCAGTACTTC. Based on the CDR3 plus reference TRBV28 and TRBJ2-7, the full variable domain is DVKVTQSSRYLVKRTGEKVFLECVQDMDHENMFWYRQDPGLGLRLIYFSYDVKMKEKGDIPEGYSVSREKKERFSLILESASTNQTSMYLCASSLSGGLAAREQYFGPGTRLTVT.

This chain uses TRBV28 with TRBJ2-3, with 8 positions matching TRBD1. V was pared by 3 bases and J by 1 base, with 18 bases of the junction left unmatched. Germline V gene lookup returns CDR1 MDHEN and CDR2 SYDVKM. The CDR3 runs 20 residues. The CDR3 nucleotides are TGTGCCAGCAGTTTTGGGGACAGGAGCGGGTGGTTTGTTCGCACAGATACGCAGTATTTT. It codes for CASSFGDRSGWFVRTDTQYF.

The chain is built from TRBV7-9 and TRBJ1-1; D ambiguous. The V and J ends lost 5 bases and 6 bases respectively, with 19 bases between them. Germline CDR1 is SEHNR and CDR2 is FQNEAQ (reference sequence). CDR3 length: 15 residues. The CDR3 nucleotides read TGTGCCAGCAGCCCGAAGCCCCCGGGGAAGGCTGAAGCTTTCTTT. Translation gives CASSPKPPGKAEAFF.

The sample holds a few counts of this clonotype. The chain combines TRBV3-1 with TRBJ2-7; D gene ambiguous. This CDR3 is built from 16 residues. The germline gives CDR1 LGHDT, CDR2 YNNKEL (reference sequence). V lost 0 bases to trimming and J lost 2 bases, with 14 bases between them. The CDR3: CASSQETATFPYEQYF. The CDR3 coding sequence is TGTGCCAGCAGCCAAGAGACCGCAACCTTCCCCTACGAGCAGTACTTC.

The chain carries TRBV20-1 and TRBJ2-3; TRBD2 agrees at 11 bases. The germline V gene has CDR1 DFQATT and CDR2 SNEGSKA (reference sequence). This CDR3 spans 16 amino acids. V dropped 6 bases and J dropped 2; count of bases not matched to a gene: 10. This CDR3 reads CSAGERLAGITDTQYF. CDR3 in DNA: TGCAGTGCCGGCGAACGACTAGCGGGGATCACAGATACGCAGTATTTT.

This clonotype was counted at least ten times. This chain joins TRBV6-5 and TRBJ2-1; no definite D call. Trimming left V 3 bases short and J 5 bases short, with 8 bases between. CDR1 is MNHEY, CDR2 SVGAGI, per germline. The CDR3 extends over 13 amino acids. The chain's CDR3 is CASSYGIHNEQFF. CDR3 DNA: TGTGCCAGCAGTTATGGGATCCACAATGAGCAGTTCTTC.

The genes are TRBV11-2 and TRBJ2-3, with D tentatively TRBD2 (6 bases). Germline-derived CDR1 and CDR2 are SGHAT and FQNNGV. V was shortened by 8 bases and J by 1 base, with 16 bases between the two germline ends. The CDR3 extends over 15 amino acids. DNA for the CDR3: TGTGCCAGCGGAAGTCCCGGCGGGGGCACAGATACGCAGTATTTT. Translating gives CASGSPGGGTDTQYF.

The CDR3 nucleotides are TGTGCCAGCGGCGGGGGACCCGGGGAGCTGTTTTTT. This codes for CASGGGPGELFF. This chain connects TRBV28 to TRBJ2-2, with 7 nucleotides matching TRBD2. The V and J ends lost 8 bases and 6 bases, in that order; junction bases with no gene match: 3. The CDR3 contains 12 residues. Germline V gives CDR1 MDHEN, CDR2 SYDVKM.

This rearrangement joins TRBV20-1 to TRBJ2-7, with 8 positions matching TRBD1. The CDR3 runs to 13 residues. Unmatched junction bases numbered 7, after V lost 3 bases and J lost 6 bases. In germline, CDR1 is DFQATT, CDR2 SNEGSKA (reference sequence). The CDR3 spells CSASKGQGTEQYF. DNA for the CDR3: TGCAGTGCTAGCAAAGGACAGGGTACCGAGCAGTACTTC.

V is TRBV5-1 and J is TRBJ2-3; the D is unclear. CDR3 length equals 16 residues. Germline lookup yields CDR1 SGHRS and CDR2 YFSETQ. Trimming took 7 bases from V and 1 from J, leaving 19 bases between them. CDR3 in amino acids: CASGTHPPVGTDTQYF. CDR3 nucleotide sequence: TGCGCCAGCGGCACCCACCCCCCCGTGGGCACAGATACGCAGTATTTT.

In its sample, this clonotype was seen a few times. This chain links TRBV6-2 or TRBV6-3 with TRBJ2-1; the match to TRBD2 covers 9 bases. The V and J ends lost 7 bases and 5 bases, in that order; junction bases with no gene match: 9. The germline V gene encodes CDR1 MNHEY and CDR2 SVGEGT. The CDR3 loop spans 15 amino acids. The CDR3 region is CASTIAGVGHNEQFF. In nucleotides, the CDR3 is TGTGCCAGCACCATAGCGGGAGTGGGTCACAATGAGCAGTTCTTC.

This clonotype was observed a handful of times. The V gene is TRBV5-4, the J gene TRBJ2-3, with a tentative D call TRBD2 (6 bases). The CDR3 is made up of 15 amino acids. In germline, CDR1 is SGHNT, CDR2 YYREEE (reference sequence). V dropped 1 base and J dropped 2 bases, with 11 bases sitting between them. The CDR3 here is CASSLFSSDTDTQYF. The CDR3 DNA sequence: TGTGCCAGCAGCTTGTTTTCTAGCGACACAGATACGCAGTATTTT.

The chain has TRBV13 and TRBJ2-3; 8 nucleotides agree with TRBD2. The length of the CDR3 is 21 residues. Germline V CDR1 and CDR2: PRHDT, FYEKMQ (reference sequence). Trimming at V came to 1 base and at J to 4 bases, leaving 22 bases not matched to a gene. Here the CDR3 reads CASSLAWSSGSSTTGPDTQYF. The CDR3 DNA reads as TGTGCCAGCAGCTTAGCCTGGTCTAGCGGGTCATCCACCACGGGACCAGATACGCAGTATTTT.

This clonotype has a handful of counts. The chain carries TRBV5-5 and TRBJ2-2, with D perhaps TRBD1 or TRBD2 (5 bases each). Germline values: CDR1 SGHKS, CDR2 YYEKEE (reference sequence). This CDR3 contains 15 residues. V was shortened by 4 bases and J by 1 base, with 11 bases between the two germline ends. CDR3 sequence (DNA): TGTGCCAGCAGCCCGGGGCATCGGAACACCGGGGAGCTGTTTTTT. Translating it yields CASSPGHRNTGELFF.